This T cell receptor (beta chain) derives from a study of PD-L1 blockade in urothelial cancer. Turning to this clone: Its antigen is as yet unknown.

CDR3 length: 17 residues. Germline CDR1 and CDR2: SGHTA and FQGNSA. V gave up 1 base and J gave up 2 bases; unmatched junction bases: 5. Synthetic templates analogous to TCR were spiked into all PCRs individually. Method: immunoSEQ multiplex PCR; TCRdb's copy keeps in-frame clones and lacks some. The top ten hold 9.5% of the sample, which has about 82,000 clones, around 76% seen once. Patients' cancers were locally advanced or metastatic urothelial carcinomas. Overall study results and limits: Durable-benefit patients expanded tumor-associated blood clones more at 3 weeks.

The TCR originated in a man aged 65 to 79 with urothelial cancer. The sample in question was PBMCs, obtained around atezolizumab (anti-PD-L1) treatment. The rearrangement uses TRBV7-2 and TRBJ2-3; 11 nucleotides agree with TRBD2. The CDR3 DNA is TGTGCCAGCAGCTTAGTCGGGACTAGCGGAACCACAGATACGCAGTATTTT. Residues: CASSLVGTSGTTDTQYF. Filled out from reference TRBV7-2 and TRBJ2-3, the complete variable domain reads GAGVSQSPSNKVTEKGKDVELRCDPISGHTALYWYRQSLGQGLEFLIYFQGNSAPDKSGLPSDRFSAERTGGSVSTLTIQRTQQEDSAVYLCASSLVGTSGTTDTQYFGPGTRLTVL.